Given below is one T cell receptor beta chain in context. The germline V and J ends were trimmed by 7 bases and 5 bases, with 14 bases remaining between them. CDR3 length: 13 residues. The germline gives CDR1 MDHEN, CDR2 SYDVKM. Profiled with immunoSEQ multiplex PCR; TCRdb holds only in-frame clones, not every one. The sample carries some 2.1 million clones, about 95% recorded once. The entry originates in a study of shared clonotypes between healthy human individuals. The TCR sequence derives from a young man in good health. J is TRBJ2-5 and V is TRBV28, with D tentatively TRBD1 (5 bases). Sequencing used naive CD4+ T cells sorted from blood. Subset noted: CD45RA+ positively selected. The CDR3 region is CASKGPGWETQYF. In DNA form, the CDR3 reads TGTGCCAGCAAGGGTCCAGGGTGGGAGACCCAGTACTTC.